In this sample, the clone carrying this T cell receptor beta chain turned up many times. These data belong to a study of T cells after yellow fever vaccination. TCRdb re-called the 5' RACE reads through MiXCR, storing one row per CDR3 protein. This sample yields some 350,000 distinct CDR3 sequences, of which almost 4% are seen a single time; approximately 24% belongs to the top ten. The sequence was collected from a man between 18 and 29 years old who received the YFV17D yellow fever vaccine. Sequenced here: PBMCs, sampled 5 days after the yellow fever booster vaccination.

The chain's CDR3 is CASSESDWGQPQHF. The CDR3, as DNA: TGCGCCAGCAGTGAGTCCGATTGGGGTCAGCCCCAGCATTTT. The chain has TRBV10-2 and TRBJ1-5; no firm D call. Germline assignment: CDR1 WSHSY and CDR2 SAAADI. The CDR3 has 14 amino acids. V was cut by 0 bases and J by 6 bases, with 9 bases left in between.